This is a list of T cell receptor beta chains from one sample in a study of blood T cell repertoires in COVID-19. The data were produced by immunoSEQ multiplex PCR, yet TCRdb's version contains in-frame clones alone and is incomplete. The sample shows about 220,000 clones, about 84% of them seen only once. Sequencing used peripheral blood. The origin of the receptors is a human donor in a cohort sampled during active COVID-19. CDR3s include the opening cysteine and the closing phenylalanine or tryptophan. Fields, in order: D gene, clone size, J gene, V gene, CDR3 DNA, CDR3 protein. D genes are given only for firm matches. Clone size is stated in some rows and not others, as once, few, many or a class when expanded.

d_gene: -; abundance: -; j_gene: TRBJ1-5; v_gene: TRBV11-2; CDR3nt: TGTGCCAGCAGCTTGGGGAGGCTTCAGCCCCAGCATTTT; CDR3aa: CASSLGRLQPQHF
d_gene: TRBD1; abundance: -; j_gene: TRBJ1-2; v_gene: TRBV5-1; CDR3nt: TGCGCCAGCAGCTTGGCAGGGGGAAGATATGGCTACACCTTC; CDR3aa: CASSLAGGRYGYTF
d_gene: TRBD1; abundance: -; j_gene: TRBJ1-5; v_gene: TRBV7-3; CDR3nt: TGTGCCAGCAGCCTACCGACAGGGGGTCCGCGAAATCAGCCCCAGCATTTT; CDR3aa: CASSLPTGGPRNQPQHF
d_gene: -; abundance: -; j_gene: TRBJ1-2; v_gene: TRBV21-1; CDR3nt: TGTGCCAGCAGCAAAGAGGTCCGGCGGGGAGGCTACACCTTC; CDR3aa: CASSKEVRRGGYTF
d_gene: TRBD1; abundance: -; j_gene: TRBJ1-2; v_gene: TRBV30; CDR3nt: TGTGCCTGGAGCGTGACAGGGGTCTATGGCTACACCTTC; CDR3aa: CAWSVTGVYGYTF
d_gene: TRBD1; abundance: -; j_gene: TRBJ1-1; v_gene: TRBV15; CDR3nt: TGTGCCACCAGCGGAGGGCGACAGGGGTCCACTGAAGCTTTCTTT; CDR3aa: CATSGGRQGSTEAFF
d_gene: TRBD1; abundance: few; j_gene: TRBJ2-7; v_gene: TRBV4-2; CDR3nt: TGTGCCAGCAGCCAAGGCCTACCGGGACAGGTTGCCTACGAGCAGTACTTC; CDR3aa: CASSQGLPGQVAYEQYF
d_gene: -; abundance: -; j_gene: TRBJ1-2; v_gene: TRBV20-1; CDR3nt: TGCAGTTGGAGGGGGGGCTATGGCTACACCTTC; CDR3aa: CSWRGGYGYTF
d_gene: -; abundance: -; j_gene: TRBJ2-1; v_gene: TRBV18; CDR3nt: TGTGCCAGCTCACCACCGCAGTCCCCCCACAATGAGCAGTTCTTC; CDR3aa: CASSPPQSPHNEQFF
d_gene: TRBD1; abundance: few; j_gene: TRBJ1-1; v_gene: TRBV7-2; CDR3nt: TGTGCCAGCAGCCGGAACGTCGGGACAGCGAACACTGAAGCTTTCTTT; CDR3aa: CASSRNVGTANTEAFF
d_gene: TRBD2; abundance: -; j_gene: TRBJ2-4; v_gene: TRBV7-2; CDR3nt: TGTGCCAGCAGCTTATTGAGCGGGGGGAGAGGCATTCAGTACTTC; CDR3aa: CASSLLSGGRGIQYF
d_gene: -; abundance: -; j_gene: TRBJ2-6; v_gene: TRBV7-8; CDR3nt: TGTGCCAGCAGCCCAAGGGGAGGCCGTGGTGGGGCCAACGTCCTGACTTTC; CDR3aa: CASSPRGGRGGANVLTF
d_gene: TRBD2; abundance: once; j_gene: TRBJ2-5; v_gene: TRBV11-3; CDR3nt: TGTGCCAGCAGCTTGGGACTAGCGGGAGGGCTCCTCCAAGAGACCCAGTACTTC; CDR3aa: CASSLGLAGGLLQETQYF
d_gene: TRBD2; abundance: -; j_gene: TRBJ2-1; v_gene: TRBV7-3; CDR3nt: TGTGCCAGCAGCTCAGGAGCGGGGGGGCCGTACAATGAGCAGTTCTTC; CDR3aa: CASSSGAGGPYNEQFF
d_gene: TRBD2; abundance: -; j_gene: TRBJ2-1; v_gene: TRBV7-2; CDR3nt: TGTGCCAGCAGCTACCCCGGGACTACGCACAATGAGCAGTTCTTC; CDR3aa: CASSYPGTTHNEQFF
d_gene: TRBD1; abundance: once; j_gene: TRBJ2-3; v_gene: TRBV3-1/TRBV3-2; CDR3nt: TGTGCCAGCAGCCAAGTTCCCGGGACAGGGGCAGCGCAGTATTTT; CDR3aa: CASSQVPGTGAAQYF
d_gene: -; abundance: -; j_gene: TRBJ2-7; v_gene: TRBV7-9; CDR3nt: TGTGCCAGCAGCTCTCCCCCAAGAGAATTGCTTGGCGAGCAGTACTTC; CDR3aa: CASSSPPRELLGEQYF
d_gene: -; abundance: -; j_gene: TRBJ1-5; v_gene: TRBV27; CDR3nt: TGTGCCAGCAGTTTATCGCGGGCAAATCAGCCCCAGCATTTT; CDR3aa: CASSLSRANQPQHF
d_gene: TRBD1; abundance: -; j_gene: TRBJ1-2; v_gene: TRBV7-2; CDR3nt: TGTGCCAGCAGCTTAGCCCCCGCGGACAGGGTGGACTATGGCTACACCTTC; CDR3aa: CASSLAPADRVDYGYTF
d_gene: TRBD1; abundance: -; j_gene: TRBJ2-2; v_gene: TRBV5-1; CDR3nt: TGCGCCAGCAGCCAGGGACAGTCCACCGGGGAGCTGTTTTTT; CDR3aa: CASSQGQSTGELFF
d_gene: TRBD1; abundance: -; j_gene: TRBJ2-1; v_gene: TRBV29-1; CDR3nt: TGCAGCGCCCGACAGGGGGAAGGGGAGCAGTTCTTC; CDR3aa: CSARQGEGEQFF
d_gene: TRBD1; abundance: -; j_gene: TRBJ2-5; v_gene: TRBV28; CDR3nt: TGTGCCAGCAGTTCACCCGGGACAGGGGGCTATGAGACCCAGTACTTC; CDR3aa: CASSSPGTGGYETQYF
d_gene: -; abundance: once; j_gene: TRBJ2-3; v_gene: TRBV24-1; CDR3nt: TGTGCCACCAGTGACCCCCCCGGCGGGGCAGATACGCAGTATTTT; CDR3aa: CATSDPPGGADTQYF
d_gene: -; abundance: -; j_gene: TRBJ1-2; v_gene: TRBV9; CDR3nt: TGTGCCAGCAGCGAGATCGCGGGAGGCTATGGCTACACCTTC; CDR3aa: CASSEIAGGYGYTF
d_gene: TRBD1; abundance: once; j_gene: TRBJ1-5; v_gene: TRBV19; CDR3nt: TGTGCCAGTAGTACCGGGACAGGGCACAGCAATCAGCCCCAGCATTTT; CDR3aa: CASSTGTGHSNQPQHF
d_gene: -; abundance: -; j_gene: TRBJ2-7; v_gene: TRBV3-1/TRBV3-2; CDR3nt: TGTGCCAGCAGCCAAGGGGCAGGGGCTTTCTACGAGCAGTACTTC; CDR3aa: CASSQGAGAFYEQYF
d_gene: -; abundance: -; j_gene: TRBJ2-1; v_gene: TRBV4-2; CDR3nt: TGTGCCAGCAGCCAAGTCAGGAGCGGGCAGTACAATGAGCAGTTCTTC; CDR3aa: CASSQVRSGQYNEQFF